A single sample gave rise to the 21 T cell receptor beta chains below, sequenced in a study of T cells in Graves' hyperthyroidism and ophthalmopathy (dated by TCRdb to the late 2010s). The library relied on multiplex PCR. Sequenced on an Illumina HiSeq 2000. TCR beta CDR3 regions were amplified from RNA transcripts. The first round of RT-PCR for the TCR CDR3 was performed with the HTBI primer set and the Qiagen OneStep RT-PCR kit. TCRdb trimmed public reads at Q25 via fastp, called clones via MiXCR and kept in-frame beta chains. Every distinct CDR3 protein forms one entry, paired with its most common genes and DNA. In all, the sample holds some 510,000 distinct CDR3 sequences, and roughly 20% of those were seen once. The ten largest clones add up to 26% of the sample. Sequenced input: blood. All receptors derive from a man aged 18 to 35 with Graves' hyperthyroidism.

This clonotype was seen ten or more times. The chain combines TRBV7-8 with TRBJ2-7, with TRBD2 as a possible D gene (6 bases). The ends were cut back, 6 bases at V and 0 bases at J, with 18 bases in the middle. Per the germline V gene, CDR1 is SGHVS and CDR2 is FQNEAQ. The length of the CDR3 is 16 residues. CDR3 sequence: CASRCECGVTSYEQYF. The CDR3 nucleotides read TGTGCCAGCAGATGTGAGTGCGGGGTTACCTCCTACGAGCAGTACTTC.

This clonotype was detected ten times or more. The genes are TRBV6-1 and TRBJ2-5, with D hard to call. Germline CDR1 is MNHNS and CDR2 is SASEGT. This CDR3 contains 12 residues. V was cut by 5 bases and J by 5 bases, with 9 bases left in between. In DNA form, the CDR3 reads TGTGCCAGCAGTCCCTGGGATGAGACCCAGTACTTC. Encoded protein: CASSPWDETQYF.

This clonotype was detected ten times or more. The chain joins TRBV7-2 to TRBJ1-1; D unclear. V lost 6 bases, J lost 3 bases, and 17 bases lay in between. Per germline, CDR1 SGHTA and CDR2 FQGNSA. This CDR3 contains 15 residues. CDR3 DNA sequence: TGTGCCAGCAGAAAATGGGTCGGTGTGGACACTGAAGCTTTCTTT. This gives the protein CASRKWVGVDTEAFF.

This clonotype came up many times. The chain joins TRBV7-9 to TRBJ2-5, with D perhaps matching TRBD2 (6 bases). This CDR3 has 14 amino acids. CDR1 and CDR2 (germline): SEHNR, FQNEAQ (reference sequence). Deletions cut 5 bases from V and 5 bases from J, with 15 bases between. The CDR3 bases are TGTGCCAGCAGCGGGGGACTCACAATCGAGACCCAGTACTTC. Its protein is CASSGGLTIETQYF.

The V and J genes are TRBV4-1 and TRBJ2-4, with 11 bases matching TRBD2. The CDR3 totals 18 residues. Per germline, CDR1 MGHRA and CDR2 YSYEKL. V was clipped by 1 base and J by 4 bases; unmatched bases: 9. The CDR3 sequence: CASSQGRVAGGKKNIQYF. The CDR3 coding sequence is TGCGCCAGCAGCCAAGGGAGGGTAGCGGGGGGGAAGAAAAACATTCAGTACTTC.

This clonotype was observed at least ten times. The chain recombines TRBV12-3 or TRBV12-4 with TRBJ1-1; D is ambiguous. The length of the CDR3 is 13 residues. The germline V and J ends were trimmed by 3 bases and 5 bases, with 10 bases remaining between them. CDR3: CASSFMRDTEAFF. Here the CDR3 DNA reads TGTGCCAGCAGTTTTATGAGGGATACTGAAGCTTTCTTT.

DNA of the CDR3: TGTGCCAGCAGCCTGACTAGCGGGAGTAGGGGCGAGCAGTACTTC. This gives the protein CASSLTSGSRGEQYF. The chain has TRBV28 and TRBJ2-7; TRBD2 agrees at 12 bases. The CDR3 is 15 residues long. Per germline, CDR1 MDHEN and CDR2 SYDVKM. Trimming at V came to 6 bases and at J to 6 bases, leaving 9 bases not matched to a gene.

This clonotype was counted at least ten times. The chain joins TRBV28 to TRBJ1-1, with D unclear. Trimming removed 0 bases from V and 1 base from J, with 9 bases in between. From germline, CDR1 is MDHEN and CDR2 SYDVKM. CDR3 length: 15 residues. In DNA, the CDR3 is TGTGCCAGCAGTTTATGGGGAGAAGAGAACACTGAAGCTTTCTTT. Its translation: CASSLWGEENTEAFF.

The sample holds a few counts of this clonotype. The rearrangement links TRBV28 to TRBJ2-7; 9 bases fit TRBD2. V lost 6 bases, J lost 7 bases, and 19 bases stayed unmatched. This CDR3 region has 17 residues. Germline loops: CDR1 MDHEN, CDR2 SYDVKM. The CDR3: CASRRPVLAGPLKEQYF. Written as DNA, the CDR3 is TGTGCCAGCAGGCGCCCCGTACTAGCGGGCCCCTTAAAAGAGCAGTACTTC.

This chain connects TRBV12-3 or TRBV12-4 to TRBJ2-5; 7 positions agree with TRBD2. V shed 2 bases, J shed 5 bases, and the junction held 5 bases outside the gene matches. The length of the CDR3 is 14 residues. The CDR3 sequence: CASSLLSGVETQYF. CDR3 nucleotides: TGTGCCAGCAGTTTACTCAGCGGGGTTGAGACCCAGTACTTC.

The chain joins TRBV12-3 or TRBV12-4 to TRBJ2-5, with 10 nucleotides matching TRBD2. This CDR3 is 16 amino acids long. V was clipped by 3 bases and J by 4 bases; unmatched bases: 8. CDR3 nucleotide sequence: TGTGCCAGCAGTTTCCTAAGGCTAGCGGGAGCAGAGACCCAGTACTTC. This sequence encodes CASSFLRLAGAETQYF.

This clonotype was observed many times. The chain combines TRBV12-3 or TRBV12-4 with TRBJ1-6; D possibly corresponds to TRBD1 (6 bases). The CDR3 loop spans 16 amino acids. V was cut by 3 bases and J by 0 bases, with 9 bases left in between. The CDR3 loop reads CASSFVGGSYNSPLHF. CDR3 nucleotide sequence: TGTGCCAGCAGTTTTGTAGGGGGCTCCTATAATTCACCCCTCCACTTT.

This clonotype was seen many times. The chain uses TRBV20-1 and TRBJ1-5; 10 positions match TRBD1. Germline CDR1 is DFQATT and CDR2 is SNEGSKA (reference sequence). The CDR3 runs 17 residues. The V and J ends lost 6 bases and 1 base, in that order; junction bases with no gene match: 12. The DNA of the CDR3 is TGCAGTGCCAAACAATGGGACAGGGGAGGGAGCAATCAGCCCCAGCATTTT. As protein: CSAKQWDRGGSNQPQHF.

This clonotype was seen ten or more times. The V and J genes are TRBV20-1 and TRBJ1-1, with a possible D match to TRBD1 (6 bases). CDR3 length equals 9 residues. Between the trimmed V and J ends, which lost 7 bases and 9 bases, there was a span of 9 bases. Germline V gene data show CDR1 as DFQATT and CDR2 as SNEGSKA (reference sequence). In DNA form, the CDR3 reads TGCAGTGTCGGGACACAAGCTTTCTTT. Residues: CSVGTQAFF.

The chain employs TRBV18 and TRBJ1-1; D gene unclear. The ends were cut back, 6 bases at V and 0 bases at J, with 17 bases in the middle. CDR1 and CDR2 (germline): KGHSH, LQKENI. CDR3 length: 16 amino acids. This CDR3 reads CASSPKGGQLNTEAFF. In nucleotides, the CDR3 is TGTGCCAGCTCCCCGAAAGGAGGGCAGCTGAACACTGAAGCTTTCTTT.

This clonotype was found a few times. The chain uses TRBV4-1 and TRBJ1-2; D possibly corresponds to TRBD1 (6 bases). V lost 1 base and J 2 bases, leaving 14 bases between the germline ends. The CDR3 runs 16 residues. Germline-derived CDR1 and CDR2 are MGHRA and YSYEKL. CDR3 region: CASSQGPRGWNYGYTF. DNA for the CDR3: TGCGCCAGCAGCCAAGGCCCCAGGGGATGGAACTATGGCTACACCTTC.

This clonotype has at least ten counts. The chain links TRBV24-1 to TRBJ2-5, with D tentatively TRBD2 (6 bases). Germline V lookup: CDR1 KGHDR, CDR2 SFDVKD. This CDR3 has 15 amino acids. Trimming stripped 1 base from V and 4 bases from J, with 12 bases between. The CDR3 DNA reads TGTGCCACCAGTGATTTCCCCCAGGGAGGAGAGACCCAGTACTTC. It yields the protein CATSDFPQGGETQYF.

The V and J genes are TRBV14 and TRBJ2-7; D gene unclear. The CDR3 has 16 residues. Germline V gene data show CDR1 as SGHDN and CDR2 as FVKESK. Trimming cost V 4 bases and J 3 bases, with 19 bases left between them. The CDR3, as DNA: TGTGCCAGCAGCCTAACGGGCTCCCCTTACCTCTACGAGCAGTACTTC. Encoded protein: CASSLTGSPYLYEQYF.

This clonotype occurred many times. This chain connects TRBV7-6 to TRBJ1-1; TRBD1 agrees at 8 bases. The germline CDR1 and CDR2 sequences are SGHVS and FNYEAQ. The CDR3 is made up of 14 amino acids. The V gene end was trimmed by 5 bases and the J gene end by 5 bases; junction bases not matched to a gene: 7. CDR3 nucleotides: TGTGCCAGCAGCCCGACAGGGGTAGAGACTGAAGCTTTCTTT. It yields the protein CASSPTGVETEAFF.

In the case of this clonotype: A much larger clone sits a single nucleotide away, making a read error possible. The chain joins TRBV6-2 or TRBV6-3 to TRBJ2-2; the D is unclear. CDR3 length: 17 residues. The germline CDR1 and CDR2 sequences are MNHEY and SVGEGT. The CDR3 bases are TGTGCCAGCAGCCACCTCCGGGTCACCTTGTCCACCCGGGAGCTGTTTTTT. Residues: CASSHLRVTLSTRELFF.

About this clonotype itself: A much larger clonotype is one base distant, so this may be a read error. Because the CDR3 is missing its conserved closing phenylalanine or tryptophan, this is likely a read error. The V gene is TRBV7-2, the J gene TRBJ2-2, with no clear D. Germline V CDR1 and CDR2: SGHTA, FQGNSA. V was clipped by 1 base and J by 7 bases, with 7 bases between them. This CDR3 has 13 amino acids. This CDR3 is CASSLESLGELFV. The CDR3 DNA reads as TGTGCCAGCAGCTTAGAGAGCCTCGGGGAGCTGTTTGTT.